Shown below are 27 T cell receptor beta chains from a single sample sequenced in a study of blood T cell repertoires in COVID-19. Clones were sequenced by immunoSEQ multiplex PCR, and TCRdb holds only the in-frame ones, with some missing. The table includes around 300,000 clones, 75% to 90% detected once. Sequenced input: peripheral blood. The origin of the receptors is a man aged 18 to 30 with active or convalescent COVID-19.

This sequence joins TRBV7-2 and TRBJ2-7; D possibly corresponds to TRBD1 (6 bases). Germline V gives CDR1 SGHTA, CDR2 FQGNSA. The CDR3 loop spans 15 amino acids. V gave up 1 base and J gave up 2 bases, with 12 bases separating them. The CDR3 region has the DNA TGTGCCAGCAGCTTAGTAAGGACAGCAACCTACGAGCAGTACTTC. Translation: CASSLVRTATYEQYF.

The chain carries TRBV7-8 and TRBJ2-4; 11 bases map to TRBD1. The V gene's germline CDR1 is SGHVS and CDR2 FQNEAQ. V lost 4 bases and J lost 3; bases outside the gene matches: 23. The CDR3 spans 22 residues. The CDR3 protein is CASSWSGTGGSPSRFDKNIQYF. In DNA, the CDR3 is TGTGCCAGCAGCTGGTCCGGGACAGGGGGATCCCCGAGCAGATTCGACAAAAACATTCAGTACTTC.

The gene calls are TRBV24-1 and TRBJ2-7, with D possibly being TRBD1 (5 bases). This CDR3 has 13 amino acids. V was trimmed by 3 bases and J by 2 bases, leaving 7 bases between them. Germline CDR1 reads KGHDR; CDR2 reads SFDVKD. The CDR3, as DNA: TGTGCCACCAGTGATCCAGGGACCTACGAGCAGTACTTC. As protein: CATSDPGTYEQYF.

V gene TRBV5-1 combines with J gene TRBJ2-7; no clear D. Germline CDR1 is SGHRS and CDR2 is YFSETQ. Deletions cut 2 bases from V and 3 bases from J, with 12 bases between. This CDR3 contains 14 residues. The CDR3 DNA sequence: TGCGCCAGCAGCTTTGTCGAACAGAACTACGAGCAGTACTTC. It translates to CASSFVEQNYEQYF.

V is TRBV3-1 (or the pseudogene TRBV3-2) and J is TRBJ2-1; 14 bases match TRBD2. Germline loops: CDR1 LGHDT, CDR2 YNNKEL (reference sequence). The CDR3 contains 19 residues. With V trimmed by 4 bases and J by 0 bases, 8 bases remained unmatched. The CDR3 spells CASSPPGLAGASSYNEQFF. CDR3 coding DNA: TGTGCCAGCAGCCCTCCGGGACTAGCGGGAGCTTCCTCCTACAATGAGCAGTTCTTC.

The gene calls are TRBV4-3 and TRBJ2-5; tentatively, D is TRBD1 (8 bases). The CDR3 totals 16 residues. V dropped 0 bases and J dropped 5 bases, with 16 bases sitting between them. Germline V lookup: CDR1 LGHNA, CDR2 YSLEER. CDR3 amino acids: CASSQESRGREETQYF. The CDR3 nucleotides are TGCGCCAGCAGCCAAGAGAGCAGGGGGCGGGAGGAGACCCAGTACTTC.

The J gene is TRBJ2-3, the V gene TRBV5-1; 7 bases fit TRBD1. The V gene end was trimmed by 0 bases and the J gene end by 0 bases; junction bases not matched to a gene: 1. The CDR3 loop spans 15 amino acids. Germline loops: CDR1 SGHRS, CDR2 YFSETQ. CDR3 loop: CASSLGQGSTDTQYF. The CDR3 coding sequence is TGCGCCAGCAGCTTGGGACAGGGTAGCACAGATACGCAGTATTTT.

The chain combines TRBV5-1 with TRBJ2-7, with 9 nucleotides matching TRBD2. The V and J ends lost 5 bases and 6 bases, in that order; junction bases with no gene match: 12. The CDR3 is 15 residues long. Germline CDR1 is SGHRS and CDR2 is YFSETQ. The CDR3 reads CASRDIGTSRLEQYF. DNA of the CDR3: TGCGCCAGCAGAGATATTGGGACTAGCCGACTCGAGCAGTACTTC.

The rearrangement links TRBV2 to TRBJ1-6; 7 bases agree with TRBD1. V lost 1 base, J lost 8 bases, and 2 bases stayed unmatched. The germline V gene has CDR1 SNHLY and CDR2 FYNNEI. The CDR3 spans 14 residues. The CDR3 here is CASSEETGHSPLHF. The CDR3 nucleotides are TGTGCCAGCAGTGAAGAGACAGGGCATTCACCCCTCCACTTT.

A few counts support this clone. This rearrangement joins TRBV7-8 to TRBJ2-2, with 10 nucleotides matching TRBD2. This CDR3 has 18 amino acids. The V and J ends lost 7 bases and 7 bases, in that order; junction bases with no gene match: 18. Germline assignment: CDR1 SGHVS and CDR2 FQNEAQ. The CDR3 loop is CASTTKILAGAPGGELFF. CDR3 bases: TGTGCCAGCACCACAAAAATTCTAGCGGGGGCACCGGGCGGGGAGCTGTTTTTT.

The chain links TRBV28 to TRBJ1-4; the D is unclear. Germline-derived CDR1 and CDR2 are MDHEN and SYDVKM. The length of the CDR3 is 12 residues. Trimming stripped 4 bases from V and 9 bases from J, with 9 bases between. The CDR3 nucleotides read TGTGCCAGCAGTTCTGGGCTCAAAAAACTGTTTTTT. Its translation: CASSSGLKKLFF.

J is TRBJ2-1 and V is TRBV5-5; 12 bases agree with TRBD2. Germline values: CDR1 SGHKS, CDR2 YYEKEE (reference sequence). CDR3 length: 17 residues. Unmatched junction bases numbered 7, after V lost 2 bases and J lost 4 bases. The DNA for the CDR3 is TGTGCCAGCAGCTTTCTCGGGACTAGCGGGTATTACAATGAGCAGTTCTTC. Amino acid sequence: CASSFLGTSGYYNEQFF.

The chain carries TRBV5-6 and TRBJ2-7, with a possible D match to TRBD2 (6 bases). In germline, CDR1 is SGHDT, CDR2 YYEEEE. This CDR3 region has 15 residues. V lost 1 base and J 3 bases, leaving 14 bases between the germline ends. For the CDR3, the DNA is TGTGCCAGCAGCTTGTCCGGACTACAGTACTACGAGCAGTACTTC. Residues: CASSLSGLQYYEQYF.

This rearrangement joins TRBV10-3 to TRBJ1-1; D perhaps matches TRBD1 (5 bases). This CDR3 has 14 amino acids. V was trimmed by 1 base and J by 5 bases, leaving 11 bases between them. Per germline, CDR1 ENHRY and CDR2 SYGVKD. The CDR3 is CAISELEGRTEAFF. Written as DNA, the CDR3 is TGTGCCATCAGTGAGTTGGAGGGGCGGACTGAAGCTTTCTTT.

The J gene is TRBJ2-3, the V gene TRBV9, with D uncertain. This CDR3 region has 15 residues. Trimming shortened V by 0 bases and J by 2 bases, and 10 bases separated the two germline ends. CDR1 is SGDLS, CDR2 YYNGEE, per germline. For the CDR3, the DNA is TGTGCCAGCAGCGTAGGCCCAGGAATCACAGATACGCAGTATTTT. It codes for CASSVGPGITDTQYF. Supplemented by reference TRBV9 and TRBJ2-3, the full variable domain reads DSGVTQTPKHLITATGQRVTLRCSPRSGDLSVYWYQQSLDQGLQFLIQYYNGEERAKGNILERFSAQQFPDLHSELNLSSLELGDSALYFCASSVGPGITDTQYFGPGTRLTVL.

The V and J genes are TRBV7-2 and TRBJ2-3; 10 bases agree with TRBD2. CDR3 length equals 18 residues. In germline, CDR1 is SGHTA, CDR2 FQGNSA. The J segment lost 3 bases and the V segment lost 4 bases, leaving 13 bases of the junction unmatched. CDR3 sequence: CASSSRLAGSLRTDTQYF. The CDR3 region has the DNA TGTGCCAGCAGCTCCCGACTAGCGGGTTCACTAAGAACAGATACGCAGTATTTT.

The gene calls are TRBV28 and TRBJ2-1; 8 bases map to TRBD1. CDR1 MDHEN and CDR2 SYDVKM come from the germline V gene. This CDR3 region has 17 residues. V trimming: 2 bases; J trimming: 4 bases; junction bases outside the gene matches: 10. For the CDR3, the DNA is TGTGCCAGCAGTTTACCAGGGACAGGAGTAATTTACAATGAGCAGTTCTTC. This encodes CASSLPGTGVIYNEQFF.

The chain joins TRBV9 to TRBJ2-7; 9 bases map to TRBD2. V was pared by 4 bases and J by 3 bases, with 11 bases of the junction left unmatched. The CDR3 covers 16 residues. Germline V gene lookup returns CDR1 SGDLS and CDR2 YYNGEE. The chain's CDR3 is CASSPQTGLAGYEQYF. The DNA for the CDR3 is TGTGCCAGCAGCCCTCAGACGGGACTAGCAGGCTACGAGCAGTACTTC.

J is TRBJ2-7 and V is TRBV10-3; TRBD1 is a possible D gene (5 bases). Deletions cut 0 bases from V and 2 bases from J, with 8 bases between. Germline V CDR1 and CDR2: ENHRY, SYGVKD. The CDR3 sequence is 14 residues long. The CDR3 coding sequence is TGTGCCATCAGTGAGTCTCCAGGGACCTACGAGCAGTACTTC. This gives the protein CAISESPGTYEQYF.

The chain employs TRBV10-3 and TRBJ2-5, with TRBD2 matching 8 bases. The junction had 4 bases not matched to a gene; V was cut back by 0 bases and J by 4 bases. The CDR3 consists of 15 residues. The germline V gene has CDR1 ENHRY and CDR2 SYGVKD. CDR3 sequence: CAISESPGGGETQYF. The CDR3 DNA is TGTGCCATCAGTGAGTCCCCCGGGGGGGGAGAGACCCAGTACTTC.

The chain links TRBV5-1 to TRBJ2-3; the D gene is possibly TRBD1 (6 bases). The CDR3 length is 15 residues. Trimming shortened V by 2 bases and J by 5 bases, and 15 bases separated the two germline ends. Germline V gene lookup returns CDR1 SGHRS and CDR2 YFSETQ. The CDR3 DNA reads TGCGCCAGCAGCTTCCGGGACACAAAAGGAGATACGCAGTATTTT. Its translation is CASSFRDTKGDTQYF.

This rearrangement joins TRBV13 to TRBJ2-2; TRBD1 matches at 8 bases. CDR3 size: 17 residues. The ends lost 5 bases at V and 1 base at J; junction bases unmatched: 9. Per germline, CDR1 PRHDT and CDR2 FYEKMQ (reference sequence). The CDR3 DNA sequence: TGTGCCAGCAGCCGTCGACAGGGGCTAATGAACACCGGGGAGCTGTTTTTT. Protein sequence: CASSRRQGLMNTGELFF.

This clone was picked up a small number of times. The J gene is TRBJ2-7, the V gene TRBV6-5; 7 bases line up with TRBD1. V lost 6 bases, J lost 2 bases, and 7 bases stayed unmatched. CDR1 is MNHEY and CDR2 is SVGAGI in the germline V gene. The CDR3 totals 14 residues. Here the CDR3 reads CASSKGDSPYEQYF. The DNA of the CDR3 is TGTGCCAGCAGCAAAGGGGACAGTCCCTACGAGCAGTACTTC.

The V gene is TRBV12-5, the J gene TRBJ2-7; unclear D gene. Between the trimmed V and J ends, which lost 6 bases and 3 bases, there was a span of 12 bases. From germline, CDR1 is LGHNT and CDR2 FRNRAP. This CDR3 contains 13 residues. Here the CDR3 DNA reads TGTGCTAGTGGCCTCGAAACAAGCTACGAGCAGTACTTC. This codes for CASGLETSYEQYF.

V and J are TRBV28 and TRBJ1-2, with TRBD1 identical over 8 bases. Losses at the gene ends were 5 bases for V and 8 bases for J; bases not matched to a gene: 25. The CDR3 is made up of 19 amino acids. Germline V gene sequence: CDR1 MDHEN, CDR2 SYDVKM. In DNA, the CDR3 is TGTGCCAGCAGTACCACAAATATTGGACAGGGAAATTGGGTGGGCGGCTACACCTTC. Protein: CASSTTNIGQGNWVGGYTF.

This clone has a single count. This rearrangement joins TRBV20-1 to TRBJ2-3; 7 nucleotides line up with TRBD1. Germline CDR1 and CDR2: DFQATT and SNEGSKA (reference sequence). V lost 3 bases, J lost 2 bases, and 5 bases stayed unmatched. The CDR3 sequence is 14 residues long. CDR3 loop: CSASGQDPTDTQYF. The CDR3 DNA reads TGCAGTGCTAGTGGACAGGACCCCACAGATACGCAGTATTTT.

This clone has a handful of counts. This rearrangement joins TRBV7-9 to TRBJ2-7; 9 nucleotides line up with TRBD1. Germline V gene lookup returns CDR1 SEHNR and CDR2 FQNEAQ (reference sequence). This CDR3 has 14 residues. V lost 5 bases to trimming and J lost 2 bases; unmatched junction nucleotides: 4. CDR3 sequence: CASSHRDRAYEQYF. The DNA of the CDR3 is TGTGCCAGCAGCCACCGGGACAGGGCCTACGAGCAGTACTTC.